This T cell receptor (beta chain) comes out of a study of cytomegalovirus exposure and HLA in healthy donors. Across the whole study: The roughly 120 validation repertoires and the 666 first-cohort repertoires shared a platform, a later analysis reported. Study results and caveats: The classifier reportedly diagnosed cytomegalovirus status with high specificity and sensitivity. According to a later analysis, TCR clusters from the first cohort tended to co-occur in the approximately 130 validation repertoires.

The table lists this clone with a few counts. What it binds is not known. The V gene lost 4 bases and the J gene lost 7 bases, with 14 bases spanning the gap. The CDR3 is 13 amino acids. CDR1 and CDR2 from the germline V gene are SGHDT and YYEEEE. Clones were sequenced by immunoSEQ multiplex PCR, and TCRdb holds only the in-frame ones, with some missing. Of over 100,000 clones in the sample, around nine tenths were seen once. This chain connects TRBV5-6 to TRBJ1-2, with D perhaps matching TRBD1 (6 bases). Sequenced material: PBMCs. This receptor was obtained from a woman younger than 30 in good health and CMV-seronegative. CDR3 sequence: CASSPQGFRGYTF. CDR3 in DNA: TGTGCCAGCAGCCCACAGGGATTTCGTGGCTACACCTTC.